Shown below are 31 T cell receptor beta chains from a single sample sequenced in a study of T cells in Graves' hyperthyroidism and ophthalmopathy. The investigators amplified TCR beta CDR3 regions from RNA transcripts. First-round RT-PCR targeting the TCR CDR3 was performed with the HTBI primer set. Via MiXCR, TCRdb re-called the multiplex PCR reads, giving one row per CDR3 protein. Of around 520,000 distinct CDR3 sequences in the sample, 13% to 15% were seen once. The specimen was blood. The source is a woman between 18 and 30 years old with Graves' hyperthyroidism.

The sample holds many counts of this clonotype. This chain uses TRBV30 with TRBJ2-5; possibly TRBD1 or TRBD2 for D (6 bases each). Germline V CDR1 and CDR2: GTSNPN, SVGIG (reference sequence). V was clipped by 1 base and J by 5 bases, with 14 bases between them. The CDR3 length is 14 residues. CDR3 in amino acids: CAWSERGVRETQYF. The CDR3 coding sequence is TGTGCCTGGAGTGAAAGGGGGGTTCGGGAGACCCAGTACTTC.

Details on this clonotype: The missing conserved phenylalanine or tryptophan at the end of this CDR3 makes a read error likely. This chain joins TRBV10-3 and TRBJ1-2, with D possibly being TRBD1 (6 bases). The CDR3 spans 15 residues. Trimming took off 3 bases at V and 4 bases at J, with 15 bases between the two ends. Looked up from germline, CDR1 is ENHRY and CDR2 is SYGVKD. CDR3 amino acids: CAISEGFGGSYGYTL. For the CDR3, the DNA is TGTGCCATCAGTGAAGGGTTCGGGGGCTCCTATGGCTACACCCTC.

This clonotype was observed many times. The J gene is TRBJ1-1, the V gene TRBV29-1, with 7 bases fitting TRBD1. The V gene end was trimmed by 5 bases and the J gene end by 0 bases; junction bases not matched to a gene: 6. The CDR3 loop spans 14 amino acids. Germline V CDR1 and CDR2: SQVTM, ANQGSEA. CDR3 region: CSVIVGTVNTEAFF. The CDR3 nucleotides are TGCAGCGTTATAGTCGGGACAGTGAACACTGAAGCTTTCTTT.

The V call is TRBV27, the J call TRBJ2-3, with TRBD1 matching over 9 bases. Germline lookup yields CDR1 MNHEY and CDR2 SMNVEV (reference sequence). This CDR3 is built from 15 residues. Trimming cost V 6 bases and J 3 bases; bases outside gene matches: 7. The CDR3 loop reads CASRYRGRGTDTQYF. Written as DNA, the CDR3 is TGTGCCAGCAGGTACAGGGGGCGCGGGACAGATACGCAGTATTTT.

Details on this clonotype: Compared with germline, one end of the junction differs, possibly owing to a read error. J is TRBJ2-1 and V is TRBV7-7; TRBD1 is a possible D gene (5 bases). Germline assignment: CDR1 SSHAT and CDR2 FNYEAQ (reference sequence). This CDR3 region has 15 residues. CDR3 DNA: TGTGCTAGCAGCCCAGAGGAGACAGCCTACAATGAGCAGTTCTTC. Its protein product is CASSPEETAYNEQFF.

This clonotype was observed many times. The chain couples TRBV28 to TRBJ1-2; 7 bases align to TRBD1. V dropped 7 bases and J dropped 2; count of bases not matched to a gene: 10. Germline V lookup: CDR1 MDHEN, CDR2 SYDVKM. The CDR3 spans 15 residues. The CDR3 region is CASNTGELENYGYTF. The CDR3 coding sequence is TGTGCCAGCAACACAGGGGAATTGGAGAACTATGGCTACACCTTC.

This clonotype was observed a few times. The rearrangement uses TRBV9 and TRBJ2-3; weak D call: TRBD2 (6 bases). The CDR3 consists of 15 residues. V was cut by 0 bases and J by 1 base, with 9 bases left in between. Germline CDR1 SGDLS, CDR2 YYNGEE. CDR3 DNA: TGTGCCAGCAGCGTAGGAGGGGAGGGCACAGATACGCAGTATTTT. Amino acid sequence: CASSVGGEGTDTQYF. Full variable domain (remainder filled in from reference TRBV9 and TRBJ2-3): DSGVTQTPKHLITATGQRVTLRCSPRSGDLSVYWYQQSLDQGLQFLIQYYNGEERAKGNILERFSAQQFPDLHSELNLSSLELGDSALYFCASSVGGEGTDTQYFGPGTRLTVL.

Ten or more counts support this clonotype. The V gene is TRBV13, the J gene TRBJ1-1; D is uncertain. Looked up from germline, CDR1 is PRHDT and CDR2 is FYEKMQ (reference sequence). The CDR3 length is 15 residues. Trimming took 2 bases from V and 2 from J, leaving 12 bases between them. The CDR3 nucleotides read TGTGCCAGCAGCTTACCATATTGGGTAAACACTGAAGCTTTCTTT. This sequence encodes CASSLPYWVNTEAFF.

This clonotype showed up many times. The chain joins TRBV5-6 to TRBJ2-3; the D gene is possibly TRBD2 (5 bases). CDR3 size: 15 residues. With 4 bases removed from V and 4 bases from J, the gap between germline ends came to 16 bases. CDR1 and CDR2 from the germline V gene are SGHDT and YYEEEE. The CDR3 DNA reads as TGTGCCAGCAGCGACGTGGGCCGTAGCGCAGATACGCAGTATTTT. Translation gives CASSDVGRSADTQYF.

This clonotype has ten or more counts. The genes are TRBV11-2 and TRBJ2-7, with unresolved D. Germline V CDR1 and CDR2: SGHAT, FQNNGV. Trimming pared 5 bases from V and 4 bases from J, leaving 9 bases between. The CDR3 spans 12 residues. The CDR3 reads CASSPRTYEQYF. The CDR3 DNA reads TGTGCCAGCAGCCCCAGAACTTACGAGCAGTACTTC. Full variable domain (rest looked up from reference TRBV11-2 and TRBJ2-7): EAGVAQSPRYKIIEKRQSVAFWCNPISGHATLYWYQQILGQGPKLLIQFQNNGVVDDSQLPKDRFSAERLKGVDSTLKIQPAKLEDSAVYLCASSPRTYEQYFGPGTRLTVT.

CDR3 coding DNA: TGTGCCAGCAGTGAATCCCAGCTTAGGAATGAGCAGTTCTTC. Its protein is CASSESQLRNEQFF. This chain uses TRBV6-1 with TRBJ2-1; D unclear. The CDR3 is 14 residues long. The germline V gene has CDR1 MNHNS and CDR2 SASEGT. V lost 2 bases and J 7 bases, leaving 12 bases between the germline ends.

This clonotype has ten or more counts. The rearrangement links TRBV29-1 to TRBJ2-1; a possible D gene is TRBD2 (6 bases). The V end was cut by 7 bases, the J end by 4 bases, with 14 bases between. CDR1 and CDR2 (germline): SQVTM, ANQGSEA. The CDR3 extends over 13 amino acids. The CDR3 bases are TGCAGCGCCCTGGAGGGACTGTACAATGAGCAGTTCTTC. This encodes CSALEGLYNEQFF.

This clonotype came up many times. The V and J genes are TRBV4-1 and TRBJ2-7; D not resolved. The V and J ends lost 3 bases and 2 bases respectively, with 8 bases between them. The V gene's germline CDR1 is MGHRA and CDR2 YSYEKL. The CDR3 is made up of 13 amino acids. This CDR3 reads CASSHGSTYEQYV. DNA of the CDR3: TGCGCCAGCAGCCATGGGTCAACCTACGAGCAGTACGTC.

This clonotype was counted ten times or more. The V call is TRBV28, the J call TRBJ2-5; D gene uncertain. Germline CDR1 is MDHEN and CDR2 is SYDVKM. The CDR3 has 15 amino acids. The germline V and J ends were trimmed by 10 bases and 0 bases, with 18 bases remaining between them. CDR3 sequence reads: CATSRPYEYQETQYF. The DNA of the CDR3 is TGTGCCACTTCCCGCCCGTATGAATACCAAGAGACCCAGTACTTC.

This clonotype was counted between two and nine times. This chain uses TRBV7-3 with TRBJ1-2, with D possibly TRBD1 on 5 matching bases. The V gene lost 11 bases and the J gene lost 5 bases, with 21 bases spanning the gap. This CDR3 region has 14 residues. Germline-derived CDR1 and CDR2 are SGHTA and FQGTGA. The CDR3 spells CAGDSITEVYGYTF. In DNA form, the CDR3 reads TGTGCCGGAGACAGCATAACAGAGGTATATGGCTACACCTTC. Variable domain in full (rest from reference TRBV7-3 and TRBJ1-2): GAGVSQTPSNKVTEKGKYVELRCDPISGHTALYWYRQSLGQGPEFLIYFQGTGAADDSGLPNDRFFAVRPEGSVSTLKIQRTERGDSAVYLCAGDSITEVYGYTFGSGTRLTVV.

This clonotype was seen ten or more times. This chain connects TRBV30 to TRBJ2-7; the D is unclear. The CDR3 consists of 11 residues. Germline-derived CDR1 and CDR2 are GTSNPN and SVGIG (reference sequence). Trimming left V 0 bases short and J 6 bases short, with 6 bases between. The CDR3 nucleotides read TGTGCCTGGAGTGTTGGGGTCGAGCAGTACGTC. Its protein product is CAWSVGVEQYV.

There are many counts of this clonotype. The chain has TRBV3-1 and TRBJ1-1, with D unclear. Trimming stripped 5 bases from V and 4 bases from J, with 2 bases between. The length of the CDR3 is 10 residues. Germline V gene sequence: CDR1 LGHDT, CDR2 YNNKEL (reference sequence). The chain's CDR3 is CASSTTEAFF. CDR3 nucleotide sequence: TGTGCCAGCAGCACCACTGAAGCTTTCTTT.

This clonotype was detected many times. This chain links TRBV2 with TRBJ2-7; TRBD2 matches at 11 bases. The V gene's germline CDR1 is SNHLY and CDR2 FYNNEI. CDR3 size: 16 residues. V was pared by 11 bases and J by 0 bases, with 12 bases of the junction left unmatched. The CDR3: CASVGLGLAASYEQYV. The DNA for the CDR3 is TGTGCCTCAGTAGGCTTGGGACTAGCGGCCTCCTACGAGCAGTACGTC.

The chain recombines TRBV7-9 with TRBJ2-7; D unclear. CDR3 length: 12 amino acids. The V gene's germline CDR1 is SEHNR and CDR2 FQNEAQ (reference sequence). V dropped 5 bases and J dropped 7 bases, with 12 bases sitting between them. CDR3 bases: TGTGCCAGCAGCCCCGGAGCGCGGGAGCAGTACGTC. This codes for CASSPGAREQYV.

The genes are TRBV6-1 and TRBJ2-1; 11 bases match TRBD2. Germline CDR1 reads MNHNS; CDR2 reads SASEGT. CDR3 size: 18 residues. After removal of 10 bases from V and 0 bases from J, the junction contained 14 bases not matched to a gene. CDR3 DNA: TGTGCCATCCCGGGGGGGACTAGCGGTTTCCGCTCCTACAATGAGCAGTTCTTC. Its protein is CAIPGGTSGFRSYNEQFF.

Many counts were recorded for this clonotype. This chain joins TRBV29-1 and TRBJ2-2; TRBD1 matches 8 bases. J lost 5 bases, V lost 5 bases, and 10 bases had no gene match. This CDR3 has 15 amino acids. Germline V CDR1 and CDR2: SQVTM, ANQGSEA. Here the CDR3 DNA reads TGCAGCGTTCGTGGACAGGGCGAATATACCGGGGAGCTGTTTTTT. Translated: CSVRGQGEYTGELFF.

This chain joins TRBV7-9 and TRBJ2-1, with D possibly being TRBD1 (5 bases). Per germline, CDR1 SEHNR and CDR2 FQNEAQ (reference sequence). This CDR3 has 17 residues. Deletions cut 5 bases from V and 4 bases from J, with 21 bases between. CDR3 nucleotides: TGTGCCAGCAGCCCCCCCTTCCGGACAACATTTTACAATGAGCAGTTCTTC. Translating gives CASSPPFRTTFYNEQFF. Complete variable domain (other parts from reference TRBV7-9 and TRBJ2-1): DTGVSQNPRHKITKRGQNVTFRCDPISEHNRLYWYRQTLGQGPEFLTYFQNEAQLEKSRLLSDRFSAERPKGSFSTLEIQRTEQGDSAMYLCASSPPFRTTFYNEQFFGPGTRLTVL.

This clonotype was counted ten times or more. The V and J genes are TRBV25-1 and TRBJ2-1; a weak D match, TRBD2 (7 bases). V was shortened by 7 bases and J by 0 bases, with 16 bases between the two germline ends. The CDR3 length is 16 residues. Germline V gene lookup returns CDR1 MGHDK and CDR2 SYGVNS. The CDR3 loop reads CASNVGGGYSYNEQFF. The CDR3 nucleotides are TGTGCCAGCAACGTAGGGGGGGGCTACTCCTACAATGAGCAGTTCTTC.

A note on this clonotype: A much larger clone lies a single base off, so this may be a read error. This chain connects TRBV12-3 or TRBV12-4 to TRBJ2-7, with D uncertain. CDR3 length equals 15 residues. The V end was cut by 7 bases, the J end by 0 bases, with 16 bases between. CDR3 nucleotides: TGTGCCAGCAACACTGGCTGGGTGAGCTCCTACGAGCAGTACTTC. Translation gives CASNTGWVSSYEQYF.

Ten or more counts support this clonotype. DNA of the CDR3: TGTGCCACCAGCAGAGATATTGGGACCCAGTACTTC. This encodes CATSRDIGTQYF. V usage is TRBV15 and J usage is TRBJ2-5; D not certain. CDR1 is LNHNV, CDR2 YYDKDF, per germline (reference sequence). The CDR3 contains 12 residues. V was pared by 0 bases and J by 7 bases, with 6 bases between.

This clonotype was picked up a small number of times. This chain connects TRBV6-1 to TRBJ1-1, with a possible D match to TRBD1 (6 bases). CDR3 length: 14 amino acids. Per the germline V gene, CDR1 is MNHNS and CDR2 is SASEGT. The germline V and J ends were trimmed by 4 bases and 6 bases, with 15 bases remaining between them. The CDR3, as DNA: TGTGCCAGCAGTGCCCCAGGGGATGACGCTGAAGCTTTCTTT. As protein: CASSAPGDDAEAFF.

This clonotype was picked up a small number of times. The CDR3 DNA is TGCAGCGTTGTGGGGGCGGTCTATGGCTACACCTTC. Its translation: CSVVGAVYGYTF. This chain joins TRBV29-1 and TRBJ1-2, with D perhaps TRBD1 (6 bases). Between the trimmed V and J ends, which lost 4 bases and 4 bases, there was a span of 10 bases. Germline CDR1 and CDR2: SQVTM and ANQGSEA. This CDR3 is built from 12 residues.

The V gene is TRBV2, the J gene TRBJ2-1, with 8 bases lining up with TRBD1. This CDR3 has 15 residues. With 5 bases clipped from V and 2 bases from J, the junction kept 5 bases outside the gene matches. Per the germline V gene, CDR1 is SNHLY and CDR2 is FYNNEI. CDR3 loop: CASSRTGMAYNEQFF. CDR3 sequence (DNA): TGTGCCAGCAGTAGGACAGGGATGGCCTACAATGAGCAGTTCTTC.

The sample holds many counts of this clonotype. The CDR3: CASRTGMRDIQYF. Here the CDR3 DNA reads TGTGCCAGCAGGACAGGGATGAGGGACATTCAGTACTTC. The rearrangement uses TRBV12-3 or TRBV12-4 and TRBJ2-4, with TRBD1 identical over 7 bases. This CDR3 region has 13 residues. Trimming took 6 bases from V and 8 from J; bases not matched to a gene: 7.

The chain carries TRBV7-9 and TRBJ2-1, with 12 nucleotides matching TRBD1. V lost 6 bases, J lost 8 bases, and 2 bases stayed unmatched. The CDR3 totals 13 residues. Germline lookup yields CDR1 SEHNR and CDR2 FQNEAQ (reference sequence). The CDR3 loop is CASRGQGADEQFF. The CDR3 bases are TGTGCCAGCAGGGGACAGGGGGCTGATGAGCAGTTCTTC.

This clonotype has ten or more counts. The J gene is TRBJ1-1, the V gene TRBV12-3 or TRBV12-4; 9 nucleotides match TRBD1. This CDR3 comprises 14 residues. The junction had 3 bases not matched to a gene; V was cut back by 6 bases and J by 1 base. Here the CDR3 reads CASSRQGGNTEAFF. CDR3 DNA: TGTGCCAGCAGCCGACAGGGGGGGAACACTGAAGCTTTCTTT.